These T cell receptor beta chains were read from a single sample in a study of blood T cell repertoires in COVID-19. Assay: immunoSEQ multiplex PCR; the TCRdb copy retains only in-frame clones and omits some. This sample has about 220,000 clones, with roughly 80% found just once. The source material was PBMCs or T cells enriched from blood (not recorded which). Source of these receptors: a middle-aged woman with acute COVID-19. CDR3s include the opening cysteine and the closing phenylalanine or tryptophan. Each record gives: D gene, V gene, clone size, J gene, CDR3 protein, CDR3 DNA. The D gene is left open where the match is weak. Expanded clones get a size class; other rows say once, few or many, or leave the size out.

D gene: -
V gene: TRBV28
clone size: once
J gene: TRBJ2-5
CDR3 protein: CASSSPGLGGGGTQYF
CDR3 DNA: TGTGCCAGCAGTTCTCCAGGCTTGGGAGGTGGCGGGACCCAGTACTTC

D gene: TRBD2
V gene: TRBV4-1
clone size: -
J gene: TRBJ2-3
CDR3 protein: CASSDSGARADTQYF
CDR3 DNA: TGCGCCAGCAGCGATAGCGGGGCCCGCGCAGATACGCAGTATTTT

D gene: -
V gene: TRBV1
clone size: few
J gene: TRBJ1-2
CDR3 protein: CTSSQESGYGYTF
CDR3 DNA: TGCACCAGCAGCCAAGAATCCGGGTATGGCTACACCTTC

D gene: TRBD2
V gene: TRBV13
clone size: once
J gene: TRBJ2-2
CDR3 protein: CASSFLTGLAGGTGELFF
CDR3 DNA: TGTGCCAGCAGCTTCCTTACCGGACTAGCGGGAGGGACGGGGGAGCTGTTTTTT

D gene: TRBD2
V gene: TRBV27
clone size: -
J gene: TRBJ2-4
CDR3 protein: CASSLRSGRADAKNIQYF
CDR3 DNA: TGTGCCAGCAGTTTACGAAGCGGGAGGGCCGATGCCAAAAACATTCAGTACTTC

D gene: -
V gene: TRBV6-2/TRBV6-3
clone size: -
J gene: TRBJ1-6
CDR3 protein: CASSYSRQGNSPLHF
CDR3 DNA: TGTGCCAGCAGTTACAGTCGCCAGGGGAACTCACCCCTCCACTTT

D gene: -
V gene: TRBV18
clone size: -
J gene: TRBJ2-2
CDR3 protein: CASSPAGTGELFF
CDR3 DNA: TGTGCCAGCTCACCAGCGGGCACCGGGGAGCTGTTTTTT

D gene: -
V gene: TRBV6-5
clone size: -
J gene: TRBJ1-5
CDR3 protein: CASSTALTQPQHF
CDR3 DNA: TGTGCCAGCAGCACTGCCCTCACCCAGCCCCAGCATTTT

D gene: TRBD1
V gene: TRBV7-9
clone size: -
J gene: TRBJ1-3
CDR3 protein: CASSLSGTGGDTIYF
CDR3 DNA: TGTGCCAGCAGCTTGTCCGGGACAGGCGGCGACACCATATATTTT

D gene: -
V gene: TRBV14
clone size: many
J gene: TRBJ2-3
CDR3 protein: CASSAGARTDTQYF
CDR3 DNA: TGTGCCAGCAGCGCCGGAGCTCGGACAGATACGCAGTATTTT

D gene: -
V gene: TRBV7-8
clone size: few
J gene: TRBJ1-5
CDR3 protein: CASSLLNSNQPQHF
CDR3 DNA: TGTGCCAGCAGCTTACTAAATAGCAATCAGCCCCAGCATTTT

D gene: TRBD1
V gene: TRBV29-1
clone size: -
J gene: TRBJ2-1
CDR3 protein: CSVKFGGTGANNEQFF
CDR3 DNA: TGCAGCGTTAAGTTTGGCGGGACAGGGGCTAACAATGAGCAGTTCTTC

D gene: -
V gene: TRBV15
clone size: -
J gene: TRBJ2-5
CDR3 protein: CATSSGVKETQYF
CDR3 DNA: TGTGCCACCAGCTCGGGGGTGAAAGAGACCCAGTACTTC

D gene: -
V gene: TRBV14
clone size: -
J gene: TRBJ1-1
CDR3 protein: CASSQKWGRTEAFF
CDR3 DNA: TGTGCCAGCAGCCAAAAGTGGGGGCGTACTGAAGCTTTCTTT

D gene: TRBD1
V gene: TRBV4-2
clone size: once
J gene: TRBJ1-2
CDR3 protein: CASSQTGTATLNYGYTF
CDR3 DNA: TGTGCCAGCAGCCAAACCGGGACAGCCACGCTTAACTATGGCTACACCTTC

D gene: -
V gene: TRBV3-1/TRBV3-2
clone size: -
J gene: TRBJ1-6
CDR3 protein: CASSQGSSYNSPLHF
CDR3 DNA: TGTGCCAGCAGCCAAGGGAGCTCCTATAATTCACCCCTCCACTTT

D gene: -
V gene: TRBV28
clone size: -
J gene: TRBJ1-5
CDR3 protein: CASSPGGILYRNQPQHF
CDR3 DNA: TGTGCCAGCAGCCCTGGGGGGATTCTATATCGCAATCAGCCCCAGCATTTT

D gene: TRBD1
V gene: TRBV29-1
clone size: -
J gene: TRBJ2-7
CDR3 protein: CSVRGTGDEQYF
CDR3 DNA: TGCAGCGTTAGAGGGACAGGGGACGAGCAGTACTTC

D gene: -
V gene: TRBV5-4
clone size: few
J gene: TRBJ1-1
CDR3 protein: CASSRGDTEAFF
CDR3 DNA: TGTGCCAGCAGTCGGGGAGACACTGAAGCTTTCTTT

D gene: TRBD2
V gene: TRBV27
clone size: -
J gene: TRBJ2-7
CDR3 protein: CASSLAGGPYEQYF
CDR3 DNA: TGTGCCAGCAGTTTAGCGGGAGGGCCCTACGAGCAGTACTTC

D gene: TRBD1
V gene: TRBV19
clone size: -
J gene: TRBJ1-1
CDR3 protein: CASSKDRGLMNTEAFF
CDR3 DNA: TGTGCCAGTAGTAAAGACAGGGGCCTGATGAACACTGAAGCTTTCTTT

D gene: -
V gene: TRBV12-5
clone size: -
J gene: TRBJ1-1
CDR3 protein: CASGLGQGNTEAFF
CDR3 DNA: TGTGCTAGTGGTTTGGGGCAGGGAAACACTGAAGCTTTCTTT

D gene: TRBD1
V gene: TRBV2
clone size: -
J gene: TRBJ1-2
CDR3 protein: CASKHYGQGTFYGYTF
CDR3 DNA: TGTGCCAGCAAACACTACGGACAGGGGACTTTCTATGGCTACACCTTC

D gene: TRBD2
V gene: TRBV11-2
clone size: -
J gene: TRBJ2-3
CDR3 protein: CASSLDRGGDPDTQYF
CDR3 DNA: TGTGCCAGCAGCTTAGATCGGGGGGGAGATCCAGATACGCAGTATTTT

D gene: TRBD2
V gene: TRBV4-2
clone size: -
J gene: TRBJ2-2
CDR3 protein: CASSHEIAGGNTGELFF
CDR3 DNA: TGTGCCAGCAGCCATGAGATAGCGGGAGGGAACACCGGGGAGCTGTTTTTT

D gene: -
V gene: TRBV7-2
clone size: -
J gene: TRBJ1-6
CDR3 protein: CASSLGAGRYSPLHF
CDR3 DNA: TGTGCCAGCAGCTTAGGGGCAGGCCGATATTCACCCCTCCACTTT

D gene: -
V gene: TRBV5-1
clone size: -
J gene: TRBJ2-3
CDR3 protein: CASSPTTGSDTQYF
CDR3 DNA: TGCGCCAGCAGCCCCACGACAGGTTCAGATACGCAGTATTTT

D gene: -
V gene: TRBV19
clone size: -
J gene: TRBJ2-1
CDR3 protein: CASSIIGNYNEQFF
CDR3 DNA: TGTGCCAGTAGTATTATTGGCAACTACAATGAGCAGTTCTTC

D gene: TRBD1
V gene: TRBV5-1
clone size: -
J gene: TRBJ1-4
CDR3 protein: CASRTGGADEKLFF
CDR3 DNA: TGCGCCAGCAGGACAGGGGGCGCGGATGAAAAACTGTTTTTT

D gene: -
V gene: TRBV3-1/TRBV3-2
clone size: -
J gene: TRBJ1-1
CDR3 protein: CANTRMNTEAFF
CDR3 DNA: TGTGCCAACACCAGAATGAACACTGAAGCTTTCTTT

D gene: -
V gene: TRBV5-1
clone size: -
J gene: TRBJ1-2
CDR3 protein: CASSAGLSSQFNYGYTF
CDR3 DNA: TGCGCCAGCAGCGCGGGCCTTAGTAGCCAGTTCAACTATGGCTACACCTTC

D gene: -
V gene: TRBV11-2
clone size: -
J gene: TRBJ2-7
CDR3 protein: CASSPLPSYEQYF
CDR3 DNA: TGTGCCAGCAGCCCCCTCCCCTCCTACGAGCAGTACTTC

D gene: -
V gene: TRBV25-1
clone size: -
J gene: TRBJ1-5
CDR3 protein: CASSEGKGWVDQPQHF
CDR3 DNA: TGTGCCAGCAGTGAGGGGAAGGGGTGGGTAGATCAGCCCCAGCATTTT

D gene: -
V gene: TRBV5-1
clone size: -
J gene: TRBJ1-2
CDR3 protein: CASRSENYGYTF
CDR3 DNA: TGCGCCAGCAGATCTGAGAACTATGGCTACACCTTC

D gene: -
V gene: TRBV21-1
clone size: -
J gene: TRBJ2-3
CDR3 protein: CASSKGRGKPDTQYF
CDR3 DNA: TGTGCCAGCAGCAAGGGGCGGGGGAAACCAGATACGCAGTATTTT

D gene: TRBD1
V gene: TRBV5-1
clone size: -
J gene: TRBJ2-2
CDR3 protein: CASRSGTGIGELFF
CDR3 DNA: TGCGCCAGCAGATCCGGGACAGGGATCGGGGAGCTGTTTTTT